A single sample is the source of the 9 T cell receptor beta chains below, sequenced in a study of shared clonotypes between healthy human individuals. Measured with immunoSEQ multiplex PCR; TCRdb has only the in-frame clones, and not every one. The sample shows 1.5 million to 1.9 million clones, around 98% of them seen only once. The sequenced sample was naive CD4+ T cells sorted from blood. Indicated subset: CD45RA+ positively selected. Receptors were obtained from a man aged 25-45 years in good health.

This chain uses TRBV6-5 with TRBJ1-3; D gene ambiguous. The V end was cut by 8 bases, the J end by 4 bases, with 6 bases between. Germline V CDR1 and CDR2: MNHEY, SVGAGI. This CDR3 region has 11 residues. The CDR3 spells CASEQGNTIYF. The CDR3 DNA reads as TGTGCCAGCGAACAGGGAAACACCATATATTTT.

In this sample, this clone turned up once. This chain uses TRBV19 with TRBJ1-5; D unclear. The CDR3 loop spans 15 amino acids. V was pared by 3 bases and J by 6 bases, with 15 bases between. The germline CDR1 and CDR2 sequences are LNHDA and SQIVND (reference sequence). DNA of the CDR3: TGTGCCAGTAGTATCCGGTCTGGGATTGGTCAGCCCCAGCATTTT. The encoded protein is CASSIRSGIGQPQHF.

The CDR3 nucleotides read TGTGCCAGCAGACAGGGGGGGCCCGGAAACCAAGAGACCCAGTACTTC. Protein product: CASRQGGPGNQETQYF. J is TRBJ2-5 and V is TRBV5-4; tentatively, D is TRBD1 (8 bases). The V and J ends lost 5 bases and 0 bases respectively, with 17 bases between them. This CDR3 is built from 16 residues. Germline V gene lookup returns CDR1 SGHNT and CDR2 YYREEE (reference sequence).

The chain links TRBV4-3 to TRBJ2-7, with 7 bases identical to TRBD2. The trim removed 2 bases at V and 3 bases at J, leaving 4 bases unmatched. CDR3 length equals 14 residues. Germline loops: CDR1 LGHNA, CDR2 YSLEER. The CDR3, as DNA: TGCGCCAGCAGCCAACGGGAGGCCAACTACGAGCAGTACTTC. Encoded protein: CASSQREANYEQYF.

This clone appeared a single time. The chain joins TRBV7-2 to TRBJ1-1; D is unresolved. The CDR3 covers 12 residues. V shed 0 bases and J shed 6 bases, with 5 bases lying between them. Germline CDR1 is SGHTA and CDR2 is FQGNSA. CDR3 region: CASSLAYPEAFF. The CDR3 coding sequence is TGTGCCAGCAGCTTAGCGTACCCTGAAGCTTTCTTT. The full variable domain, with the rest looked up from reference TRBV7-2 and TRBJ1-1, is GAGVSQSPSNKVTEKGKDVELRCDPISGHTALYWYRQSLGQGLEFLIYFQGNSAPDKSGLPSDRFSAERTGGSVSTLTIQRTQQEDSAVYLCASSLAYPEAFFGQGTRLTVV.

The V and J genes are TRBV10-2 and TRBJ1-3; D is undetermined. The V gene's germline CDR1 is WSHSY and CDR2 SAAADI. Trimming stripped 2 bases from V and 0 bases from J, with 8 bases between. The CDR3 runs 15 residues. The CDR3 loop is CASSESQVSGNTIYF. In DNA, the CDR3 is TGCGCCAGCAGTGAGAGCCAAGTCTCTGGAAACACCATATATTTT.

V is TRBV5-5 and J is TRBJ2-5; D unresolved. CDR1 and CDR2 (germline): SGHKS, YYEKEE (reference sequence). Trimming took off 4 bases at V and 5 bases at J, with 12 bases between the two ends. The CDR3 runs 13 residues. The CDR3 region is CASSPPSLETQYF. The DNA of the CDR3 is TGTGCCAGCAGCCCCCCTTCTCTGGAGACCCAGTACTTC.

V gene TRBV19 combines with J gene TRBJ2-5; a weak D match, TRBD1 (6 bases). CDR3 length: 15 amino acids. Per the germline V gene, CDR1 is LNHDA and CDR2 is SQIVND (reference sequence). V was pared by 4 bases and J by 4 bases, with 16 bases between. CDR3 DNA sequence: TGTGCCAGTAGTACAACGTGGACAGTAGGAGAGACCCAGTACTTC. Residues: CASSTTWTVGETQYF. The variable domain in full, with the rest retrieved from reference TRBV19 and TRBJ2-5, is DGGITQSPKYLFRKEGQNVTLSCEQNLNHDAMYWYRQDPGQGLRLIYYSQIVNDFQKGDIAEGYSVSREKKESFPLTVTSAQKNPTAFYLCASSTTWTVGETQYFGPGTRLLVL.

The chain has TRBV6-6 and TRBJ2-3; D ambiguous. The CDR3 loop spans 13 amino acids. V was shortened by 6 bases and J by 4 bases, with 11 bases between the two germline ends. The germline CDR1 and CDR2 sequences are MNHNY and SVGAGI (reference sequence). CDR3 in DNA: TGTGCCAGCAGCCAAAAGTGGGCAGATACGCAGTATTTT. Translating it yields CASSQKWADTQYF.